This TCR beta chain was captured in a study of cytomegalovirus exposure and HLA in healthy donors. At the level of the study: A prior analysis found around 110 million unique TCR beta sequences from around 200 million T cells.

The PCR used 60 Vbeta and 13 Jbeta primers. Sequenced by immunoSEQ multiplex PCR; TCRdb stores in-frame clones only, minus some. In the table there are some 130,000 clones, approximately 85% of which are singletons. Germline values: CDR1 ENHRY, CDR2 SYGVKD. This CDR3 contains 12 residues. With 5 bases clipped from V and 6 bases from J, the junction kept 3 bases outside the gene matches. Sequencing was carried out using PBMCs. This chain links TRBV10-3 with TRBJ2-7, with 8 bases aligning to TRBD1. This clonotype originated in a boy aged 5-17 years in good health and CMV-seronegative. The CDR3 DNA follows: TGTGCCATCAGTTATACAGGGGGCGAGCAGTACTTC. This codes for CAISYTGGEQYF.